This T cell receptor beta chain was documented in a study of blood T cells in healthy people across ages. Isolated PBMCs totaled at least 6.5 million in each sample. With a J-beta primer mix and a sample-barcoded 5' primer, a second PCR ran about 6 to 11 cycles. A single record per CDR3 protein comes from TCRdb applying MiXCR to the 5' RACE reads. This sample has about 1,500,000 distinct CDR3 sequences, with about 43% found just once. This clonotype was counted only a few times. As yet, its antigen is unknown. General study results and limits: In long-lived donors, naive CD4+ cell counts and diversity exceeded those of aged donors.

This CDR3 has 13 amino acids. V shed 3 bases and J shed 8 bases, with 10 bases lying between them. Germline CDR1 and CDR2: LGHDT and YNNKEL (reference sequence). The receptor was derived from a woman aged 18-29 years in good health. The chain joins TRBV3-1 to TRBJ1-4; D ambiguous. The specimen was blood. CDR3 sequence reads: CASSQGWAEKLFF. CDR3 DNA: TGTGCCAGCAGCCAGGGGTGGGCGGAAAAACTGTTTTTT.